The 14 T cell receptor beta chains below all came from one sample that was sequenced in a study of blood T cells in healthy people across ages. PCR was performed a second time for about 7 to 11 cycles using a sample-barcoded 5' primer and a J-beta primer mix. TCRdb processed the 5' RACE reads anew with MiXCR; each CDR3 protein has one entry. This table holds almost 800,000 distinct CDR3 sequences, roughly 64% found once. The sample taken for sequencing was blood. The source of these receptors is a man aged 30 to 39 in good health.

This chain connects TRBV9 to TRBJ2-3, with 8 bases aligning to TRBD2. The CDR3 covers 14 residues. Trimming cost V 3 bases and J 4 bases; bases outside gene matches: 4. Germline-derived CDR1 and CDR2 are SGDLS and YYNGEE. The CDR3 region is CASSAPAGADTQYF. The CDR3, as DNA: TGTGCCAGCAGCGCCCCAGCGGGAGCAGATACGCAGTATTTT.

This clonotype came up a few times. This chain connects TRBV25-1 to TRBJ2-4, with D tentatively TRBD1 or TRBD2 (7 bases each). The CDR3 has 11 residues. With 6 bases removed from V and 12 bases from J, the gap between germline ends came to 12 bases. Germline lookup yields CDR1 MGHDK and CDR2 SYGVNS. The CDR3 reads CASRSGGGQYF. CDR3 DNA: TGTGCCAGCAGATCAGGGGGGGGTCAGTACTTC. The full variable domain, rest sourced from reference TRBV25-1 and TRBJ2-4, is EADIYQTPRYLVIGTGKKITLECSQTMGHDKMYWYQQDPGMELHLIHYSYGVNSTEKGDLSSESTVSRIRTEHFPLTLESARPSHTSQYLCASRSGGGQYFGAGTRLSVL.

This rearrangement joins TRBV20-1 to TRBJ1-2; no reliable D call. This CDR3 is built from 13 residues. From germline, CDR1 is DFQATT and CDR2 SNEGSKA (reference sequence). V shed 2 bases and J shed 4 bases, with 11 bases lying between them. The CDR3 loop is CSARLQVGYGYTF. The DNA of the CDR3 is TGCAGTGCTAGATTGCAGGTTGGCTATGGCTACACCTTC.

The genes are TRBV6-5 and TRBJ2-7, with TRBD2 matching 9 bases. The J call may be mistaken, given a closer DNA end match to TRBJ2-5. The CDR3 length is 16 residues. CDR1 is MNHEY, CDR2 SVGAGI, per germline. The DNA for the CDR3 is TGTGCCAGCCGGCCGGGACTAGCTGGGCGGAGAGAGACCCAGTACTTC. Its protein is CASRPGLAGRRETQYF.

Details on this clonotype: Relative to the germline gene, one junction end is altered; a read error may explain this. The CDR3 nucleotides read TGTGCCAGCAGTGTGGCCGGCTACAACTGTGGCTACACCTTC. This gives the protein CASSVAGYNCGYTF. The chain links TRBV6-4 to TRBJ1-2; D unresolved. CDR1 is MRHNA and CDR2 is SNTAGT in the germline V gene. This CDR3 comprises 14 residues.

This clonotype was picked up a small number of times. The chain has TRBV6-5 and TRBJ2-1; D remains ambiguous. Germline V lookup: CDR1 MNHEY, CDR2 SVGAGI. The CDR3 has 13 amino acids. V was clipped by 3 bases and J by 10 bases, with 13 bases between them. CDR3 loop: CASSYTVRAEQFF. The CDR3 DNA follows: TGTGCCAGCAGTTATACGGTCCGGGCAGAGCAGTTCTTC.

The rearrangement joins TRBV30 to TRBJ1-6; TRBD1 might be the D (6 bases). This CDR3 has 8 amino acids. The germline CDR1 and CDR2 sequences are GTSNPN and SVGIG (reference sequence). Trimming cost V 5 bases and J 18 bases, with 8 bases left between them. The CDR3 sequence is CAWGGHHF. The CDR3 region has the DNA TGTGCCTGGGGGGGCCACCACTTT.

This sequence joins TRBV5-1 and TRBJ2-3; 7 bases are a match to TRBD2. The germline CDR1 and CDR2 sequences are SGHRS and YFSETQ. The V and J ends lost 3 bases and 8 bases, in that order; junction bases with no gene match: 15. The CDR3 consists of 16 residues. CDR3 protein: CASSSGTMNGLRTQYF. The CDR3 DNA reads TGCGCCAGCAGCTCCGGGACTATGAACGGCCTGCGTACGCAGTATTTT.

J is TRBJ1-1 and V is TRBV29-1; D gene unclear. Germline-derived CDR1 and CDR2 are SQVTM and ANQGSEA. The CDR3 has 13 amino acids. The V end lost 6 bases, the J end lost 0 bases, and 11 bases lay between the germline ends. The CDR3 region is CSVVQTMNTEAFF. Written as DNA, the CDR3 is TGCAGCGTCGTGCAGACCATGAACACTGAAGCTTTCTTT.

This chain joins TRBV5-6 and TRBJ1-1; no definite D call. Germline CDR1 reads SGHDT; CDR2 reads YYEEEE. Trimming removed 2 bases from V and 6 bases from J, with 5 bases in between. This CDR3 region has 11 residues. The CDR3 sequence is CASSLAAEAFF. CDR3 nucleotides: TGTGCCAGCAGCTTAGCTGCTGAAGCTTTCTTT.

The rearrangement joins TRBV20-1 to TRBJ1-4, with 7 nucleotides matching TRBD1. The germline CDR1 and CDR2 sequences are DFQATT and SNEGSKA (reference sequence). J gave up 3 bases and V 6 bases, and 4 bases lay outside the gene matches. The CDR3 is 13 residues long. DNA for the CDR3: TGCAGTGCCTCGACAGGGTCTAATGAAAAACTGTTTTTT. It yields the protein CSASTGSNEKLFF.

In this sample, this clonotype turned up a few times. The CDR3 loop reads CSVGPEGPADDDGYTF. CDR3 coding DNA: TGCAGCGTTGGGCCGGAGGGGCCAGCAGACGACGATGGCTACACCTTC. J is TRBJ1-2 and V is TRBV29-1; D perhaps matches TRBD1 (5 bases). The CDR3 is 16 residues long. CDR1 is SQVTM and CDR2 is ANQGSEA in the germline V gene. The V gene lost 4 bases and the J gene lost 6 bases, with 24 bases spanning the gap.

The chain is built from TRBV7-9 and TRBJ1-5, with 10 bases matching TRBD1. The CDR3 runs to 16 residues. The V and J ends lost 5 bases and 4 bases, in that order; junction bases with no gene match: 8. CDR1 SEHNR and CDR2 FQNEAQ come from the germline V gene (reference sequence). CDR3 DNA: TGTGCCAGCAGCCTCTGGGACAGGGGTGGAAATCAGCCCCAGCATTTT. Translation: CASSLWDRGGNQPQHF.

This clonotype has a handful of counts. This chain links TRBV11-1 with TRBJ2-6; tentative D call: TRBD1 (5 bases). The germline CDR1 and CDR2 sequences are SGHAT and FQDESV (reference sequence). The CDR3 extends over 15 amino acids. V was trimmed by 0 bases and J by 8 bases, leaving 11 bases between them. The CDR3 protein is CASSLAGQWSNVLTF. The CDR3, as DNA: TGTGCCAGCAGCTTAGCGGGGCAGTGGTCCAACGTCCTGACTTTC.